Shown below are 7 T cell receptor beta chains from a single sample sequenced in a study of T-cell reconstitution after alpha-beta-depleted transplantation in children. Molecular barcoding with unique molecular identifiers was used for the TCRbeta library. TCRdb reanalysed the PCR reads using MiXCR and keeps one entry per CDR3 protein. The sample includes some 500,000 distinct CDR3 sequences, 15% to 20% of them seen just once. The material sequenced was PBMCs from the stem cell graft donor, taken from the stem cell graft. The receptors derive from a human donor who donated a stem cell graft to a child with acute lymphoblastic leukemia.

This clonotype was seen more than once but under ten times. V gene TRBV10-3 combines with J gene TRBJ2-7, with D tentatively TRBD1 or TRBD2 (5 bases each). The CDR3 spans 16 residues. V was shortened by 6 bases and J by 0 bases, with 18 bases between the two germline ends. Germline lookup yields CDR1 ENHRY and CDR2 SYGVKD. CDR3 bases: TGTGCCATCAGCTTGTCCGGGACGGAAAGCTCCTACGAGCAGTACTTC. The encoded protein is CAISLSGTESSYEQYF.

This clonotype was observed a few times. The CDR3 region has the DNA TGCGCCAGCAGCCACGCGAAACCGGGATTCTACACCGGGGAGCTGTTTTTT. The encoded protein is CASSHAKPGFYTGELFF. V and J are TRBV4-1 and TRBJ2-2; D perhaps matches TRBD2 (5 bases). The germline V and J ends were trimmed by 3 bases and 3 bases, with 17 bases remaining between them. Germline CDR1 is MGHRA and CDR2 is YSYEKL. The CDR3 is 17 amino acids.

The chain joins TRBV11-2 to TRBJ1-1, with 12 bases matching TRBD1. The V and J ends lost 2 bases and 4 bases, in that order; junction bases with no gene match: 5. CDR3 length equals 16 residues. Germline values: CDR1 SGHAT, CDR2 FQNNGV. The CDR3 sequence is CASSLRGTGGFTEAFF. In nucleotides, the CDR3 is TGTGCCAGCAGCTTACGGGGGACAGGGGGCTTCACTGAAGCTTTCTTT.

The CDR3 protein is CASSLGLAGPRQHEQYF. CDR3 sequence (DNA): TGTGCCAGCAGCTTAGGGCTAGCGGGGCCCAGGCAACACGAGCAGTACTTC. The chain joins TRBV7-9 to TRBJ2-7; 9 bases are a match to TRBD2. The germline gives CDR1 SEHNR, CDR2 FQNEAQ (reference sequence). After removal of 1 base from V and 5 bases from J, the junction contained 12 bases not matched to a gene. The CDR3 covers 17 residues.

This clonotype has just a few counts. The chain joins TRBV9 to TRBJ2-3; no reliable D call. CDR3 size: 14 residues. Between the trimmed V and J ends, which lost 3 bases and 0 bases, there was a span of 8 bases. CDR1 and CDR2 (germline): SGDLS, YYNGEE. The CDR3 sequence is CASSALISTDTQYF. CDR3 nucleotides: TGTGCCAGCAGCGCTTTGATTAGCACAGATACGCAGTATTTT.

CDR3 region: CASSPLTSGRAEDVQFF. CDR3 sequence (DNA): TGCGCCAGCAGCCCCCTAACTAGCGGGAGGGCCGAGGATGTGCAGTTCTTC. The chain recombines TRBV5-1 with TRBJ2-1, with 13 bases matching TRBD2. The V segment lost 4 bases and the J segment 12 bases; nucleotides outside the gene matches: 16. Germline CDR1 reads SGHRS; CDR2 reads YFSETQ. The CDR3 loop spans 17 amino acids. Variable domain in full (rest from reference TRBV5-1 and TRBJ2-1): KAGVTQTPRYLIKTRGQQVTLSCSPISGHRSVSWYQQTPGQGLQFLFEYFSETQRNKGNFPGRFSGRQFSNSRSEMNVSTLELGDSALYLCASSPLTSGRAEDVQFFGPGTRLTVL.

This clonotype came up a few times. V usage is TRBV10-3 and J usage is TRBJ1-5; D unresolved. This CDR3 has 14 amino acids. Trimming removed 0 bases from V and 7 bases from J, with 10 bases in between. Germline assignment: CDR1 ENHRY and CDR2 SYGVKD. CDR3 bases: TGTGCCATCAGTGAGTCGGAGGGAATCCAGCCCCAGCATTTT. Translated: CAISESEGIQPQHF.